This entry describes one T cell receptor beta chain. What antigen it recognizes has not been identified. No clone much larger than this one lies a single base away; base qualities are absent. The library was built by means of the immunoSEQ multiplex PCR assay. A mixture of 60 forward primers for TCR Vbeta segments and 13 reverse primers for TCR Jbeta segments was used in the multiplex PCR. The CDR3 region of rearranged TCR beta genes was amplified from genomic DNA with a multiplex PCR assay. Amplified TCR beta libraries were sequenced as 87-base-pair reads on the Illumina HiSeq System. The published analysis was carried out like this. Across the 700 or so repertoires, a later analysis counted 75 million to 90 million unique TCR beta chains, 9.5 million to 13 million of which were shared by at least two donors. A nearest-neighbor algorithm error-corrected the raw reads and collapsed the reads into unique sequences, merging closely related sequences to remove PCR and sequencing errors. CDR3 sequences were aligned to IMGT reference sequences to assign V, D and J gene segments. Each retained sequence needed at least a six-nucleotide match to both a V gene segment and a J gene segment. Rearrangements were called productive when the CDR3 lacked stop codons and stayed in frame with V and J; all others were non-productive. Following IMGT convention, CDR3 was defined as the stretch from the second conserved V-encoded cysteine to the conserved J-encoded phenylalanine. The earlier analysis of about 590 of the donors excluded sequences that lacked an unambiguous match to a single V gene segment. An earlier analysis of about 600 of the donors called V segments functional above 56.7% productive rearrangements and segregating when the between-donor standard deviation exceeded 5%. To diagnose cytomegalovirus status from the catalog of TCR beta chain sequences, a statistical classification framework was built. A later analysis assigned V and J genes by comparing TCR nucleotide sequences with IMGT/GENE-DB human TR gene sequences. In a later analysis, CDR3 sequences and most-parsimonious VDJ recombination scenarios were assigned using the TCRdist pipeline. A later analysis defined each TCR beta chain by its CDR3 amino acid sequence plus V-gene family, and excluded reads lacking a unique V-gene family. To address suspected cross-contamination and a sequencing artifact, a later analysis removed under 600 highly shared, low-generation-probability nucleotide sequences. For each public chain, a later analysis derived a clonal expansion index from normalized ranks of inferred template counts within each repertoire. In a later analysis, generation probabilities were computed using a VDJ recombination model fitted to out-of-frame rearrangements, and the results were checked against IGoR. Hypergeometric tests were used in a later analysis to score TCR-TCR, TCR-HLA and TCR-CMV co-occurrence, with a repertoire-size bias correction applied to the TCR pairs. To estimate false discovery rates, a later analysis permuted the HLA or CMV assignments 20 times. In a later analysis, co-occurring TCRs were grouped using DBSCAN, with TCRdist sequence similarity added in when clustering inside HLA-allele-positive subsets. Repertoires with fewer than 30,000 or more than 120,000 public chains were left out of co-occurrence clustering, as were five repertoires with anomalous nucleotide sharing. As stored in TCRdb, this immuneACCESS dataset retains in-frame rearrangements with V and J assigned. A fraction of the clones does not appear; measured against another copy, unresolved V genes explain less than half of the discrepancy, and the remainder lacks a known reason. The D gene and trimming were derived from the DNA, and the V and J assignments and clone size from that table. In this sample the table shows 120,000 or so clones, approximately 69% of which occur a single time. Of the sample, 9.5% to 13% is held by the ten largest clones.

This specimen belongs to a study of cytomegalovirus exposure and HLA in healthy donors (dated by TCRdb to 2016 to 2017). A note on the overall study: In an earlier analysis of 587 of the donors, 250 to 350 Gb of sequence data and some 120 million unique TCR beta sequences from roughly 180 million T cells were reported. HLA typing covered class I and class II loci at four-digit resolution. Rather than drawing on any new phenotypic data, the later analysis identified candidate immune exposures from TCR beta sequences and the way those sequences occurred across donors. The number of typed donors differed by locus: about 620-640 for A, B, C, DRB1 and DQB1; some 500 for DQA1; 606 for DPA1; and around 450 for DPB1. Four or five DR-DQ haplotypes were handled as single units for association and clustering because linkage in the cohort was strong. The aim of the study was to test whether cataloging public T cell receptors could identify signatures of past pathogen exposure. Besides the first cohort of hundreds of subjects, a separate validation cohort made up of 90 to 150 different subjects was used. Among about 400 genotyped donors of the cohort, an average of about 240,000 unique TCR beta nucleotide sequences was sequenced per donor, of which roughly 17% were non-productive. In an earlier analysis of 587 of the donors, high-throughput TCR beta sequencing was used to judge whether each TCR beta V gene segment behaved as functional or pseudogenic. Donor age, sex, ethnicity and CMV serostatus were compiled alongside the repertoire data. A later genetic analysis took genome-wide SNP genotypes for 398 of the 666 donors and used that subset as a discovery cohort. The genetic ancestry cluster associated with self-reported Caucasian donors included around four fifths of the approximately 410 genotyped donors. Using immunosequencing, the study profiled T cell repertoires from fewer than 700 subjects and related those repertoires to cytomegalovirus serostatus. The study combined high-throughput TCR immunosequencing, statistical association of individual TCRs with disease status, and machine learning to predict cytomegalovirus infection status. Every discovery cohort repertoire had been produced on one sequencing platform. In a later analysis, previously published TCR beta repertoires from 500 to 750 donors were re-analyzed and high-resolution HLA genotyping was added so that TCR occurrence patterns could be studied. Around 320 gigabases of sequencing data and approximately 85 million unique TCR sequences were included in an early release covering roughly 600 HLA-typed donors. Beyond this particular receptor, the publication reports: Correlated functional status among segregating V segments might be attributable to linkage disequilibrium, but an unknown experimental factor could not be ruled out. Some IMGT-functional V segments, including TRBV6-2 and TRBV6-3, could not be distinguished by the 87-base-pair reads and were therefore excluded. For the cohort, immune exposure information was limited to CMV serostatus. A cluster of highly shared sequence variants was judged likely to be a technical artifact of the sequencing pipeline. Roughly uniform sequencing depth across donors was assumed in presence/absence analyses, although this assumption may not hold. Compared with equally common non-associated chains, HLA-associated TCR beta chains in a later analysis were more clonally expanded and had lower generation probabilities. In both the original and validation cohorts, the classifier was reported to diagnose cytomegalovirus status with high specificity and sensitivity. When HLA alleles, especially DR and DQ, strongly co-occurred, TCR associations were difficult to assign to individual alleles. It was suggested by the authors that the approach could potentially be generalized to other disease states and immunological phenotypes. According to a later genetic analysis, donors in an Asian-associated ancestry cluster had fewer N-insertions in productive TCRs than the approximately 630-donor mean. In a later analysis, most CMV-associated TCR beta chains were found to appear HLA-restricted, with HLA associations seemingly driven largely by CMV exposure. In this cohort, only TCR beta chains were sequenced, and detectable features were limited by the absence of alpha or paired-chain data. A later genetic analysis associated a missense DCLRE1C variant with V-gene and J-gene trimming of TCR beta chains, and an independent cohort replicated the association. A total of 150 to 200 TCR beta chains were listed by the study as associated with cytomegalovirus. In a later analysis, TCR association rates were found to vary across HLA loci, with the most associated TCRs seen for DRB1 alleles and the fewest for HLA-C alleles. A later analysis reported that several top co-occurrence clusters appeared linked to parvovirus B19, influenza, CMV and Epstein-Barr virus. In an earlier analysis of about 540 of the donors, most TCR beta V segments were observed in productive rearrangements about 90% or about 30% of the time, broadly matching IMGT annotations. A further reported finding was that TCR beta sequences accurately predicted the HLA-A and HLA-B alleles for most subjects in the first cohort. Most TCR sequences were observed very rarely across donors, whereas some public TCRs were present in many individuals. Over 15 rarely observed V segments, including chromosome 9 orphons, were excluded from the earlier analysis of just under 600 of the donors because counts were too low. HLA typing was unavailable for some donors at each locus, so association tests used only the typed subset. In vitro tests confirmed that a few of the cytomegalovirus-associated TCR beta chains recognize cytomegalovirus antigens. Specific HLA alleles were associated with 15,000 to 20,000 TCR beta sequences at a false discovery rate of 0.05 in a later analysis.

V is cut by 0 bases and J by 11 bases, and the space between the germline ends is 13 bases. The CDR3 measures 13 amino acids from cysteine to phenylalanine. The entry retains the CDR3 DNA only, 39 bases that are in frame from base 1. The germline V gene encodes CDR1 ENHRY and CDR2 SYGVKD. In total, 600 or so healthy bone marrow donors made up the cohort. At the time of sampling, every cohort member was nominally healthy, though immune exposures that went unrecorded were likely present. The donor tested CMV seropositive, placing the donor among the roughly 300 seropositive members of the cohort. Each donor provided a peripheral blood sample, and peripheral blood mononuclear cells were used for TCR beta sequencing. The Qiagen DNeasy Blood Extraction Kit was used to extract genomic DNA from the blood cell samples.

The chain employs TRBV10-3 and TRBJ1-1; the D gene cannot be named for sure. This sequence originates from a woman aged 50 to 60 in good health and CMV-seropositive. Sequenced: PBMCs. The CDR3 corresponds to CAISESGNLRAFF. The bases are TGTGCCATCAGTGAGTCAGGCAATTTGAGGGCTTTCTTT.